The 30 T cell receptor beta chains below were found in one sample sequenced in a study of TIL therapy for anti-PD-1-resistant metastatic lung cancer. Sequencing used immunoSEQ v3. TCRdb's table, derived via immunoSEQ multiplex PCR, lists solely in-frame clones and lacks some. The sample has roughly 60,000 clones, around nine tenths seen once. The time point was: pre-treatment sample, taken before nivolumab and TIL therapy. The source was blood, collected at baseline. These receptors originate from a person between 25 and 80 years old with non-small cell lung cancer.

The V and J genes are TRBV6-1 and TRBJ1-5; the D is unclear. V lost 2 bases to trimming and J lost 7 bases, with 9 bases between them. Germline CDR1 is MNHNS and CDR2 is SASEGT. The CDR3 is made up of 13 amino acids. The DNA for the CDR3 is TGTGCCAGCAGTGAAATTCGTGACCAGCCCCAGCATTTT. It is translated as CASSEIRDQPQHF.

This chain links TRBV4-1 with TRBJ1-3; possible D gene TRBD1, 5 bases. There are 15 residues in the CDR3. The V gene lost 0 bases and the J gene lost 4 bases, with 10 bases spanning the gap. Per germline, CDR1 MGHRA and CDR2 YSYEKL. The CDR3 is CASSQDEGSGNTIYF. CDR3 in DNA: TGCGCCAGCAGCCAAGATGAGGGGAGCGGAAACACCATATATTTT.

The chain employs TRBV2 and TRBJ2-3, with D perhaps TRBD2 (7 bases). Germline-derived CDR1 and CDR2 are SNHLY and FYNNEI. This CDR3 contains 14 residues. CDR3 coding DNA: TGTGCTGCTTCGAGGGGGGGTAGCACAGATACGCAGTATTTT. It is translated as CAASRGGSTDTQYF.

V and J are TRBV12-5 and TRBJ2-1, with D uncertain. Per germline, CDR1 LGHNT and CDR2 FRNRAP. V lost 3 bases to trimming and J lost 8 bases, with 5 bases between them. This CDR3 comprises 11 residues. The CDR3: CASGFPDEQFF. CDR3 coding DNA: TGTGCTAGTGGTTTCCCCGATGAGCAGTTCTTC.

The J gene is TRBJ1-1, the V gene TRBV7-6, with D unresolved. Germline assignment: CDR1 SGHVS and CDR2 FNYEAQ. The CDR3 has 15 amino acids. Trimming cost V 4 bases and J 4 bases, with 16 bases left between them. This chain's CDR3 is CASSSRKAAPTEAFF. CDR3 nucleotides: TGTGCCAGCAGCTCCCGTAAGGCAGCTCCCACTGAAGCTTTCTTT.

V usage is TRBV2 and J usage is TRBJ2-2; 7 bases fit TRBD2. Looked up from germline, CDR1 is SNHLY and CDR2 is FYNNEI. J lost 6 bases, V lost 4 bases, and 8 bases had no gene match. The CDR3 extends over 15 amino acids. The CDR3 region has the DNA TGTGCCAGCAGTGGGGAGAACCGGGGGGCCGGGGAGCTGTTTTTT. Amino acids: CASSGENRGAGELFF. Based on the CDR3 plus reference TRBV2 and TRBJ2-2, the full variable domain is EPEVTQTPSHQVTQMGQEVILRCVPISNHLYFYWYRQILGQKVEFLVSFYNNEISEKSEIFDDQFSVERPDGSNFTLKIRSTKLEDSAMYFCASSGENRGAGELFFGEGSRLTVL.

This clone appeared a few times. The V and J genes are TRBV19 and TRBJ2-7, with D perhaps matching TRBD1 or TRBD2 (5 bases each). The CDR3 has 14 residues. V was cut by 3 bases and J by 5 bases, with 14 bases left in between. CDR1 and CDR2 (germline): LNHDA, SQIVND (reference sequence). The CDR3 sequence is CASSMRGVDNEQYF. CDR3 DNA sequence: TGTGCCAGTAGTATGAGAGGGGTAGATAACGAGCAGTACTTC. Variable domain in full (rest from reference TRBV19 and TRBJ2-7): DGGITQSPKYLFRKEGQNVTLSCEQNLNHDAMYWYRQDPGQGLRLIYYSQIVNDFQKGDIAEGYSVSREKKESFPLTVTSAQKNPTAFYLCASSMRGVDNEQYFGPGTRLTVT.

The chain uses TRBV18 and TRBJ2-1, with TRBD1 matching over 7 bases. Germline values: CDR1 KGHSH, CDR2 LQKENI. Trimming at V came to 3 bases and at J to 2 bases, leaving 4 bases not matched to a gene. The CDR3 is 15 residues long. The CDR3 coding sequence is TGTGCCAGCTCACCGCCCGGGACAGCCTACAATGAGCAGTTCTTC. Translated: CASSPPGTAYNEQFF.

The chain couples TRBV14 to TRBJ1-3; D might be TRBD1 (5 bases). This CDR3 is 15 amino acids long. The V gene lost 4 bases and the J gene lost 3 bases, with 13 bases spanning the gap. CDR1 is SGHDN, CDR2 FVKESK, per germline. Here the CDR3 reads CASSLGTKIGNTIYF. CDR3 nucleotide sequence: TGTGCCAGCAGCCTCGGGACCAAGATTGGAAACACCATATATTTT.

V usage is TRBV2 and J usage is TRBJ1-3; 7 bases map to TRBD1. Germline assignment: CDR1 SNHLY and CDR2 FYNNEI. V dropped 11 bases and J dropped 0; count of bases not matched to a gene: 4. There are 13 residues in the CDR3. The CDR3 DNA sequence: TGTGCCGCAGGGACAGACTCTGGAAACACCATATATTTT. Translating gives CAAGTDSGNTIYF.

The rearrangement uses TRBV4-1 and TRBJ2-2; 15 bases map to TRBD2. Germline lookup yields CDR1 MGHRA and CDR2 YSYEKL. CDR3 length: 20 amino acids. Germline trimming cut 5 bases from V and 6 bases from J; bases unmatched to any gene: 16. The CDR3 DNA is TGCGCCAGCAGCGCCCCCCCGACATTGGGACTAGCGGGAGGCCCCGGGGAGCTGTTTTTT. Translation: CASSAPPTLGLAGGPGELFF.

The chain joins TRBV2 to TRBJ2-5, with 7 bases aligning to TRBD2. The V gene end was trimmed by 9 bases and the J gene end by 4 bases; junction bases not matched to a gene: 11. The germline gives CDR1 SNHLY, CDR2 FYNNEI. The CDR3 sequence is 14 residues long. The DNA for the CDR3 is TGTGCCAGACGGGGGGTAGGTCCGGGAGAGACCCAGTACTTC. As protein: CARRGVGPGETQYF.

The CDR3 coding sequence is TGTGCCACCAGCAGAGGAACAGGGAATTCGGACGGAAACACCATATATTTT. Its translation: CATSRGTGNSDGNTIYF. This chain joins TRBV15 and TRBJ1-3, with D possibly TRBD1 on 6 matching bases. V dropped 1 base and J dropped 4 bases, with 17 bases sitting between them. Per germline, CDR1 LNHNV and CDR2 YYDKDF (reference sequence). The CDR3 extends over 17 amino acids.

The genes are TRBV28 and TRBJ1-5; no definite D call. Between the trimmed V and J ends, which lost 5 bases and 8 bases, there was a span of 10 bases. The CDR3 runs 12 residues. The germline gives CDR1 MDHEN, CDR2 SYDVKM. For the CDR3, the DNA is TGTGCCAGCAGTGCCGCGACGGAGCCCCAGCATTTT. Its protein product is CASSAATEPQHF.

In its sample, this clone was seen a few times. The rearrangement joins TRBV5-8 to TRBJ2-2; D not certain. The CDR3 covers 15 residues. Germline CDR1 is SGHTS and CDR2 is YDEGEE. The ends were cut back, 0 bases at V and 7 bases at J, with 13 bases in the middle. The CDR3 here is CASSLGRVGIGELFF. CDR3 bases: TGTGCCAGCAGCTTGGGTAGGGTCGGTATCGGGGAGCTGTTTTTT.

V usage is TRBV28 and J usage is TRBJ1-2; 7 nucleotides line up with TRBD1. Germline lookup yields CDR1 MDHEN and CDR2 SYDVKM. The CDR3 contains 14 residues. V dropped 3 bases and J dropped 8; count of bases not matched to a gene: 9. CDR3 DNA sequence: TGTGCCAGCAGTTTCCAGGGGGGTATTTCGGGCTACACCTTC. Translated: CASSFQGGISGYTF.

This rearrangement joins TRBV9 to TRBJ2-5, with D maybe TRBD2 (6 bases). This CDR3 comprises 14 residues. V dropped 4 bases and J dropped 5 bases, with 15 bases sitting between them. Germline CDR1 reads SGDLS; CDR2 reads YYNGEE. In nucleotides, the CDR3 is TGTGCCAGCAGCCCTACAGCGGGCTGGGAGACCCAGTACTTC. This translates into CASSPTAGWETQYF. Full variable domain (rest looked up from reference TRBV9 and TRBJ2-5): DSGVTQTPKHLITATGQRVTLRCSPRSGDLSVYWYQQSLDQGLQFLIQYYNGEERAKGNILERFSAQQFPDLHSELNLSSLELGDSALYFCASSPTAGWETQYFGPGTRLLVL.

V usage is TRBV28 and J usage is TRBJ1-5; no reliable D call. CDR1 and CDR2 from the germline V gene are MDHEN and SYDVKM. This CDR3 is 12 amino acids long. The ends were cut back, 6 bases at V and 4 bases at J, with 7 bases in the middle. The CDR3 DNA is TGTGCCAGCAGGGGCCCTAATCAGCCCCAGCATTTT. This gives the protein CASRGPNQPQHF.

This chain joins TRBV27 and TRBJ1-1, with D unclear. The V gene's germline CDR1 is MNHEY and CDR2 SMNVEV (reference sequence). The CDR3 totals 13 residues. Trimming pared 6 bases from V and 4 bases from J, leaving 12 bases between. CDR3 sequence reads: CASRFREGTEAFF. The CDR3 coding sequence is TGTGCCAGCAGATTTCGTGAAGGCACTGAAGCTTTCTTT.

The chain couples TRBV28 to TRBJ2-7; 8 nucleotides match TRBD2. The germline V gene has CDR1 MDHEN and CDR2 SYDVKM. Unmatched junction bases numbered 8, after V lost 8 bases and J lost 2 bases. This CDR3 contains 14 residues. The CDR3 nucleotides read TGTGCCAGCTTAACTAGCGGCCCGACCTACGAGCAGTACTTC. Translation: CASLTSGPTYEQYF.

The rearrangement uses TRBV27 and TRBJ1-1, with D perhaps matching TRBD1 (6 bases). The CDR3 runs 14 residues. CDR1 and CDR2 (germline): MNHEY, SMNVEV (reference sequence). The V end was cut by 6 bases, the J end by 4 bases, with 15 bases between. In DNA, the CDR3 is TGTGCCAGCAGAACAGAAACAGGGTTCACTGAAGCTTTCTTT. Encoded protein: CASRTETGFTEAFF.

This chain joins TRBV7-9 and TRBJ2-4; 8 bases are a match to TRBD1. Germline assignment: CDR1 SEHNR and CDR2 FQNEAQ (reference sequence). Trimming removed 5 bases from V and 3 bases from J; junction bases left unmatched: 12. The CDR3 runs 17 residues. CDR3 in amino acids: CASSVRQGSFGKNIQYF. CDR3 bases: TGTGCCAGCAGCGTAAGACAGGGGAGTTTCGGCAAAAACATTCAGTACTTC.

The CDR3 region is CASNSRGNSPLHF. The DNA of the CDR3 is TGTGCCAGTAATTCGAGGGGAAATTCACCCCTCCACTTT. The chain is built from TRBV19 and TRBJ1-6; a possible D gene is TRBD1 (5 bases). The germline V gene has CDR1 LNHDA and CDR2 SQIVND (reference sequence). The CDR3 has 13 amino acids. V was shortened by 7 bases and J by 7 bases, with 11 bases between the two germline ends. The full variable domain, in which reference TRBV19 and TRBJ1-6 provide the parts outside the CDR3, is DGGITQSPKYLFRKEGQNVTLSCEQNLNHDAMYWYRQDPGQGLRLIYYSQIVNDFQKGDIAEGYSVSREKKESFPLTVTSAQKNPTAFYLCASNSRGNSPLHFGNGTRLTVT.

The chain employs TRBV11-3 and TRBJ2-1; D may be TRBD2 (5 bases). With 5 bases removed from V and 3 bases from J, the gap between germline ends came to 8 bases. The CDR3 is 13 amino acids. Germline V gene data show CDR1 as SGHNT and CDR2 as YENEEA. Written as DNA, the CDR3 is TGTGCCAGCAGCCCTAGCAGCTACAATGAGCAGTTCTTC. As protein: CASSPSSYNEQFF.

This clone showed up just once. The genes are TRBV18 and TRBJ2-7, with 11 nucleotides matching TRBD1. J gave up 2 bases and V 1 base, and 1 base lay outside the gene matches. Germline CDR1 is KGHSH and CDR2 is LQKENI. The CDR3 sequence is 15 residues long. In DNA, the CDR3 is TGTGCCAGCTCACCACTGGGACAGGGGGCCTACGAGCAGTACTTC. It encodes CASSPLGQGAYEQYF.

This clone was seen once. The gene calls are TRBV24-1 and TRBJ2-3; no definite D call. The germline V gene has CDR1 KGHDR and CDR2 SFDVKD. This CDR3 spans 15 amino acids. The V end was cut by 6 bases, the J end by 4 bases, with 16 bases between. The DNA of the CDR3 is TGTGCCACCAGTAACTTGGACGGGTGGTCAGATACGCAGTATTTT. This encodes CATSNLDGWSDTQYF.

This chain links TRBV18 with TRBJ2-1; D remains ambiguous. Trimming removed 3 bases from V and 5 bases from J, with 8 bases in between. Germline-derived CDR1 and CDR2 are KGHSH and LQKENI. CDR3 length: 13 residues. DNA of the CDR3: TGTGCCAGCTCACCGTCCGGAGACAATGAGCAGTTCTTC. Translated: CASSPSGDNEQFF. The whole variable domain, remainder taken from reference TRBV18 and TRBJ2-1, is NAGVMQNPRHLVRRRGQEARLRCSPMKGHSHVYWYRQLPEEGLKFMVYLQKENIIDESGMPKERFSAEFPKEGPSILRIQQVVRGDSAAYFCASSPSGDNEQFFGPGTRLTVL.

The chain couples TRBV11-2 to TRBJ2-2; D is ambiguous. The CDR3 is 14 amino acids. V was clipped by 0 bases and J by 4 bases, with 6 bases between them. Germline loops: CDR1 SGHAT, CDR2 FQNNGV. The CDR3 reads CASSLDRLTGELFF. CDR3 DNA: TGTGCCAGCAGCTTAGATAGGCTCACCGGGGAGCTGTTTTTT. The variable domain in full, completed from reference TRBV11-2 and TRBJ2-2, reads EAGVAQSPRYKIIEKRQSVAFWCNPISGHATLYWYQQILGQGPKLLIQFQNNGVVDDSQLPKDRFSAERLKGVDSTLKIQPAKLEDSAVYLCASSLDRLTGELFFGEGSRLTVL.

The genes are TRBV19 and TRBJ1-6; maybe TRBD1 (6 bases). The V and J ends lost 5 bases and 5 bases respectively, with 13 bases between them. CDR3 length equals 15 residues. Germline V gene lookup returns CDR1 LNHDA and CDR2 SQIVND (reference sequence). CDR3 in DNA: TGTGCCAGTAGTCGCGGACAGAATCATAATTCACCCCTCCACTTT. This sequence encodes CASSRGQNHNSPLHF.

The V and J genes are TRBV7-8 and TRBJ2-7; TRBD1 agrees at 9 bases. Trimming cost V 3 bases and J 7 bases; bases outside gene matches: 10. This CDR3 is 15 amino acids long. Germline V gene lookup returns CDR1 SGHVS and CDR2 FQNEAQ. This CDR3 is CASSLSWDRALEQYF. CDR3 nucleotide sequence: TGTGCCAGCAGCTTGAGTTGGGACAGGGCGTTGGAGCAGTACTTC.